Following are 15 T cell receptor beta chains from one sample sequenced in a study of cytomegalovirus exposure and HLA in healthy donors (dated by TCRdb to between 2016 and 2019). Libraries were constructed by the immunoSEQ multiplex PCR assay. The multiplex PCR relied on a mix of 60 forward primers for TCR Vbeta segments and 13 reverse primers for TCR Jbeta segments. TCRdb took over this immuneACCESS table, retaining in-frame rearrangements with V and J assigned. Such tables are incomplete; in checked studies, under half of the missing clones stem from an unresolved V gene, and the remainder is unexplained. The table for this sample lists about 140,000 clones; roughly 74% of them were counted only once. Of the sample, 2.5% to 4% is held by the ten largest clones. Sample: PBMCs. The receptors come from a man aged 40-49 years in good health and CMV-seronegative.

This clone was detected a few times. The gene calls are TRBV5-8 and TRBJ1-5, with D possibly being TRBD1 (6 bases). CDR1 is SGHTS, CDR2 YDEGEE, per germline. Trimming took 10 bases from V and 9 from J, leaving 17 bases between them. This CDR3 contains 12 residues. This CDR3 is CADYEGVGPQHF. In DNA, the CDR3 is TGTGCCGATTACGAGGGGGTCGGGCCCCAGCATTTT.

The chain employs TRBV19 and TRBJ1-1; the D gene is possibly TRBD1 (5 bases). V lost 5 bases and J 10 bases, leaving 14 bases between the germline ends. This CDR3 has 12 amino acids. Germline lookup yields CDR1 LNHDA and CDR2 SQIVND (reference sequence). The DNA of the CDR3 is TGTGCCAGTAGTCCCCAGGGATACGGAGCTTTCTTT. It is translated as CASSPQGYGAFF.

About this clone: In the same sample, other DNA sequences code for this CDR3. The chain recombines TRBV27 with TRBJ2-5, with 7 bases that match TRBD2. This CDR3 contains 12 residues. Germline CDR1 and CDR2: MNHEY and SMNVEV (reference sequence). The trim removed 3 bases at V and 5 bases at J, leaving 0 bases unmatched. In DNA, the CDR3 is TGTGCCAGCAGTTTCGGGGGGGAGACCCAGTACTTC. Its protein product is CASSFGGETQYF.

The table lists this clone with many counts. This sample includes further DNA sequences coding for the same CDR3. The chain uses TRBV9 and TRBJ1-4, with TRBD1 matching over 7 bases. This CDR3 has 14 residues. Germline CDR1 and CDR2: SGDLS and YYNGEE. J lost 3 bases, V lost 1 base, and 0 bases had no gene match. The CDR3 protein is CASSVQGANEKLFF. The CDR3 nucleotides are TGTGCCAGCAGCGTACAGGGGGCTAATGAAAAACTGTTTTTT. The variable domain in full, completed from reference TRBV9 and TRBJ1-4, reads DSGVTQTPKHLITATGQRVTLRCSPRSGDLSVYWYQQSLDQGLQFLIQYYNGEERAKGNILERFSAQQFPDLHSELNLSSLELGDSALYFCASSVQGANEKLFFGSGTQLSVL.

The CDR3, as DNA: TGTGCCAGCAGCTTCATAGCAAACACCGGGGAGCTGTTTTTT. Its translation is CASSFIANTGELFF. The chain employs TRBV7-3 and TRBJ2-2; D is ambiguous. Trimming took 3 bases from V and 2 from J, leaving 7 bases between them. The CDR3 totals 14 residues. The V gene's germline CDR1 is SGHTA and CDR2 FQGTGA.

The rearrangement uses TRBV5-1 and TRBJ1-1, with 8 bases lining up with TRBD1. V shed 4 bases, J shed 8 bases, and the junction held 4 bases outside the gene matches. Germline values: CDR1 SGHRS, CDR2 YFSETQ. The CDR3 runs to 12 residues. DNA for the CDR3: TGCGCCAGCAGCATAGGGACAGGAGAAGCTTTCTTT. Its translation: CASSIGTGEAFF. The variable domain in full, with the rest retrieved from reference TRBV5-1 and TRBJ1-1, is KAGVTQTPRYLIKTRGQQVTLSCSPISGHRSVSWYQQTPGQGLQFLFEYFSETQRNKGNFPGRFSGRQFSNSRSEMNVSTLELGDSALYLCASSIGTGEAFFGQGTRLTVV.

The CDR3 here is CASSLVPGIEAFF. The CDR3 nucleotides are TGTGCCAGCAGCTTAGTCCCGGGAATCGAAGCTTTCTTT. The J gene is TRBJ1-1, the V gene TRBV7-8; no clear D. CDR1 is SGHVS, CDR2 FQNEAQ, per germline. Between the trimmed V and J ends, which lost 1 base and 8 bases, there was a span of 11 bases. The CDR3 totals 13 residues.

J is TRBJ2-1 and V is TRBV27, with 8 bases that match TRBD2. Per germline, CDR1 MNHEY and CDR2 SMNVEV (reference sequence). V shed 3 bases, J shed 5 bases, and the junction held 9 bases outside the gene matches. The CDR3 runs to 16 residues. The CDR3 DNA reads as TGTGCCAGCAGTTTTAGTAGCGGGGAATTAAACAATGAGCAGTTCTTC. Translated: CASSFSSGELNNEQFF.

CDR3 region: CASRNGGTNEKLFF. As DNA, the CDR3 is TGTGCCAGTAGGAACGGGGGGACTAATGAAAAACTGTTTTTT. V usage is TRBV19 and J usage is TRBJ1-4; D possibly corresponds to TRBD1 (5 bases). With 6 bases removed from V and 2 bases from J, the gap between germline ends came to 10 bases. The CDR3 spans 14 residues. Germline values: CDR1 LNHDA, CDR2 SQIVND (reference sequence).

The chain combines TRBV5-1 with TRBJ1-1; 7 bases align to TRBD1. The junction had 8 bases not matched to a gene; V was cut back by 0 bases and J by 3 bases. The CDR3 contains 16 residues. Germline V lookup: CDR1 SGHRS, CDR2 YFSETQ. The CDR3 DNA reads TGCGCCAGCAGCTTGGAGGGGGCTGGGTGGGACACTGAAGCTTTCTTT. The encoded protein is CASSLEGAGWDTEAFF.

Concerning this clone: Other DNA sequences in this specimen translate into the identical CDR3. The J gene is TRBJ2-7, the V gene TRBV11-2; tentatively, D is TRBD2 (7 bases). Germline V gene sequence: CDR1 SGHAT, CDR2 FQNNGV. The CDR3 has 14 amino acids. Trimming left V 6 bases short and J 8 bases short, with 20 bases between. The CDR3, as DNA: TGTGCCAGCAGTGGAGTCAGGGGACTATTGAAGCAGTACTTC. Translation: CASSGVRGLLKQYF.

The chain recombines TRBV4-1 with TRBJ2-7, with a weak D call TRBD1 (5 bases). The CDR3 sequence is 14 residues long. The V gene lost 2 bases and the J gene lost 3 bases, with 11 bases spanning the gap. In germline, CDR1 is MGHRA, CDR2 YSYEKL. The CDR3 nucleotides read TGCGCCAGCAGCCAAAAGGAAGGGGACTACGAGCAGTACTTC. This codes for CASSQKEGDYEQYF.

V gene TRBV6-4 combines with J gene TRBJ2-3; 13 bases align to TRBD2. Germline V lookup: CDR1 MRHNA, CDR2 SNTAGT. This CDR3 has 16 residues. V trimming: 2 bases; J trimming: 2 bases; junction bases outside the gene matches: 1. CDR3 protein: CASSDGTSGDTDTQYF. For the CDR3, the DNA is TGTGCCAGCAGTGACGGGACTAGCGGGGACACAGATACGCAGTATTTT.

The chain recombines TRBV18 with TRBJ1-1; D may be TRBD1 (5 bases). Trimming took off 2 bases at V and 5 bases at J, with 15 bases between the two ends. The CDR3 has 15 residues. Germline CDR1 reads KGHSH; CDR2 reads LQKENI. CDR3 region: CASSPSQAGKTEAFF. The CDR3 coding sequence is TGTGCCAGCTCACCATCACAGGCGGGGAAGACTGAAGCTTTCTTT.

V and J are TRBV5-1 and TRBJ1-4; 7 positions agree with TRBD1. Germline V gives CDR1 SGHRS, CDR2 YFSETQ. There are 15 residues in the CDR3. Trimming cost V 0 bases and J 5 bases; bases outside gene matches: 4. The CDR3 DNA is TGCGCCAGCAGCTTGGGAGGGGGACAGAATGAAAAACTGTTTTTT. Its protein product is CASSLGGGQNEKLFF.